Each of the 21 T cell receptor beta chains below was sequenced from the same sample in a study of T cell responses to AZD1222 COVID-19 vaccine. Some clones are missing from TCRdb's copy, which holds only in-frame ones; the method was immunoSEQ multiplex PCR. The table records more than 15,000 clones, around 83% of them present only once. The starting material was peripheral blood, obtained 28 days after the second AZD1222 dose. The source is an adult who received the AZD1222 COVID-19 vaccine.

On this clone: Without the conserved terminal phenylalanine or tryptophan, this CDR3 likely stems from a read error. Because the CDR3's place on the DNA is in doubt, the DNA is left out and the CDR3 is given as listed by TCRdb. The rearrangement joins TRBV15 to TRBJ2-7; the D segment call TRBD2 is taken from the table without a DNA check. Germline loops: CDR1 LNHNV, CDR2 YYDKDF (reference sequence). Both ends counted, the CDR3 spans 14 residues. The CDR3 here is CATSRASSGASPLL.

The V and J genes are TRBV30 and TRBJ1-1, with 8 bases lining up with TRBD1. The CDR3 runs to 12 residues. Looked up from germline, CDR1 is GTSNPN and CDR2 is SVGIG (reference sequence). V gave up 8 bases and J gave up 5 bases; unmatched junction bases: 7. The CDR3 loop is CAIDRGGTEAFF. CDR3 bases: TGTGCCATCGACAGGGGAGGGACTGAAGCTTTCTTT.

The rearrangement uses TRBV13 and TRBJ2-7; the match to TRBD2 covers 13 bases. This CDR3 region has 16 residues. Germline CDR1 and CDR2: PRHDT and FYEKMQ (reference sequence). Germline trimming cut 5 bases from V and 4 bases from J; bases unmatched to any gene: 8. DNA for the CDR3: TGTGCCAGCAGCCCGGGACTAGCGGGGAGCATGTACGAGCAGTACTTC. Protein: CASSPGLAGSMYEQYF.

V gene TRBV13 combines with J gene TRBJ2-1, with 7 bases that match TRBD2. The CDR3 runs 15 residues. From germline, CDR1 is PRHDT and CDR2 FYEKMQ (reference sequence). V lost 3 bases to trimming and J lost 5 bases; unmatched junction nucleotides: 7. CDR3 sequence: CASSLEGSGDNEQFF. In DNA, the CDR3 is TGTGCCAGCAGCTTGGAAGGGAGCGGGGACAATGAGCAGTTCTTC.

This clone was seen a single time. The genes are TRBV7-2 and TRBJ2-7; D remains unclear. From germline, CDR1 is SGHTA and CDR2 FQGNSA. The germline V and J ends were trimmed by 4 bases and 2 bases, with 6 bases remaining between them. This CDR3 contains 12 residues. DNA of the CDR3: TGTGCCAGCAGCTCTACCGCCTACGAGCAGTACTTC. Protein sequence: CASSSTAYEQYF.

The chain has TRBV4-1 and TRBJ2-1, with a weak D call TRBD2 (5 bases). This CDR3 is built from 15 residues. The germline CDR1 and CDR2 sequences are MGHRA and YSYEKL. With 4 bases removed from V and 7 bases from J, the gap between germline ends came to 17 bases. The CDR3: CASSPRGPVVNEQFF. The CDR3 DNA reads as TGCGCCAGCAGCCCTCGCGGGCCGGTGGTTAATGAGCAGTTCTTC.

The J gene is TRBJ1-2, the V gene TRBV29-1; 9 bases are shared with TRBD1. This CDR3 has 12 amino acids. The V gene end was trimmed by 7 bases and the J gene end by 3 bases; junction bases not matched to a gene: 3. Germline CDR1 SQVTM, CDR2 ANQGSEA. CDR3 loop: CSADRGDYGYTF. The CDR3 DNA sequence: TGCAGCGCCGACAGGGGGGACTATGGCTACACCTTC.

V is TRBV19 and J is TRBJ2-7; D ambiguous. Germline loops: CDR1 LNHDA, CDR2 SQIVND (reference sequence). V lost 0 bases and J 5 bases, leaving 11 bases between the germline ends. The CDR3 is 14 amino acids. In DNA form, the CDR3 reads TGTGCCAGTAGTATAGATCTGATGCAACACGAGCAGTACTTC. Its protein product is CASSIDLMQHEQYF.

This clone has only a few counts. The CDR3 DNA follows: TGCAGCGTTAGCGGGGCCCGGGACGAGCAGTACTTC. Translated, it gives CSVSGARDEQYF. The J gene is TRBJ2-7, the V gene TRBV29-1, with 7 bases matching TRBD2. The germline gives CDR1 SQVTM, CDR2 ANQGSEA. V shed 5 bases, J shed 5 bases, and the junction held 6 bases outside the gene matches. The CDR3 is 12 amino acids.

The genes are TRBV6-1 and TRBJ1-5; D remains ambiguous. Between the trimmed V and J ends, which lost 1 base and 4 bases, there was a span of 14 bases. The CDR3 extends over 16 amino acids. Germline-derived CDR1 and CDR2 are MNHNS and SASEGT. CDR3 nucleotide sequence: TGTGCCAGCAGTGAAGAGCTCACCCCAGCTAATCAGCCCCAGCATTTT. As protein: CASSEELTPANQPQHF.

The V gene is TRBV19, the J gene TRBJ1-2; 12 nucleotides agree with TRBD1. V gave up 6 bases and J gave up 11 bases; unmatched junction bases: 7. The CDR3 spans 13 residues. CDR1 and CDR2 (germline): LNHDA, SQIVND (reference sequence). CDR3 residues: CASRPGQGARYTF. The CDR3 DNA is TGTGCCAGTAGGCCGGGACAGGGGGCGCGATACACCTTC.

The chain's CDR3 is CASSSPGTGGASTEAFF. The CDR3 coding sequence is TGTGCCAGCAGCTCTCCCGGGACAGGGGGCGCGAGCACTGAAGCTTTCTTT. The chain is built from TRBV7-2 and TRBJ1-1, with 12 nucleotides matching TRBD1. V trimming: 4 bases; J trimming: 4 bases; junction bases outside the gene matches: 10. Per germline, CDR1 SGHTA and CDR2 FQGNSA. This CDR3 is built from 17 residues. The variable domain in full, completed from reference TRBV7-2 and TRBJ1-1, reads GAGVSQSPSNKVTEKGKDVELRCDPISGHTALYWYRQSLGQGLEFLIYFQGNSAPDKSGLPSDRFSAERTGGSVSTLTIQRTQQEDSAVYLCASSSPGTGGASTEAFFGQGTRLTVV.

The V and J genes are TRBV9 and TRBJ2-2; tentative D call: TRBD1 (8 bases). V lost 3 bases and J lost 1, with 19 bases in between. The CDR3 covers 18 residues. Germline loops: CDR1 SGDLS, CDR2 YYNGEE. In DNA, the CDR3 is TGTGCCAGCAGCGCCCGGAACAGGGGGGGCCGGAACACCGGGGAGCTGTTTTTT. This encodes CASSARNRGGRNTGELFF.

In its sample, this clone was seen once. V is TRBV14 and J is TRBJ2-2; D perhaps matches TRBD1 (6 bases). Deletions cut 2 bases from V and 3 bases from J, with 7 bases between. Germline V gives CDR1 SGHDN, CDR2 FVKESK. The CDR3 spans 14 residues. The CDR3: CASSQQGYTGELFF. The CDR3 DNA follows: TGTGCCAGCAGCCAACAGGGGTACACCGGGGAGCTGTTTTTT.

CDR3 bases: TGTGCCAGCAGCCAAGGGGAAATCGGACGGGATTCTTACTATGGCTACACCTTC. Amino acid sequence: CASSQGEIGRDSYYGYTF. V and J are TRBV14 and TRBJ1-2; no reliable D call. Germline CDR1 and CDR2: SGHDN and FVKESK. This CDR3 contains 18 residues. The ends were cut back, 1 base at V and 3 bases at J, with 21 bases in the middle.

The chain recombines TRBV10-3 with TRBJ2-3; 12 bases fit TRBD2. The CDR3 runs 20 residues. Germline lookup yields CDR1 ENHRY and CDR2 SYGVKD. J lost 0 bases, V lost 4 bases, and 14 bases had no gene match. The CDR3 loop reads CAISGPRALAGGHSTDTQYF. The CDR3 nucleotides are TGTGCCATCAGTGGCCCCAGGGCACTAGCGGGGGGCCATAGCACAGATACGCAGTATTTT.

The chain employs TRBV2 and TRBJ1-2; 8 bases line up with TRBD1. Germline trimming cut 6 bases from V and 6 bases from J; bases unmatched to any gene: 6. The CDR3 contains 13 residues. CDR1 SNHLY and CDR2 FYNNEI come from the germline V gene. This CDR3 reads CASRIDRGNGYTF. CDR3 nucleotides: TGTGCCAGCAGGATCGACAGGGGTAATGGCTACACCTTC. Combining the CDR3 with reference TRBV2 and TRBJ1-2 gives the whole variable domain EPEVTQTPSHQVTQMGQEVILRCVPISNHLYFYWYRQILGQKVEFLVSFYNNEISEKSEIFDDQFSVERPDGSNFTLKIRSTKLEDSAMYFCASRIDRGNGYTFGSGTRLTVV.

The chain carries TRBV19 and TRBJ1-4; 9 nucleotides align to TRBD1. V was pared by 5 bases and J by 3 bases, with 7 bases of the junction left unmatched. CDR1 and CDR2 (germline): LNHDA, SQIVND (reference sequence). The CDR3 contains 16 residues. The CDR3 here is CASSLRDRDSNEKLFF. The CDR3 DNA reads TGTGCCAGTAGTCTCCGGGACAGGGACTCTAATGAAAAACTGTTTTTT. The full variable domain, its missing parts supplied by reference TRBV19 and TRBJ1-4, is DGGITQSPKYLFRKEGQNVTLSCEQNLNHDAMYWYRQDPGQGLRLIYYSQIVNDFQKGDIAEGYSVSREKKESFPLTVTSAQKNPTAFYLCASSLRDRDSNEKLFFGSGTQLSVL.

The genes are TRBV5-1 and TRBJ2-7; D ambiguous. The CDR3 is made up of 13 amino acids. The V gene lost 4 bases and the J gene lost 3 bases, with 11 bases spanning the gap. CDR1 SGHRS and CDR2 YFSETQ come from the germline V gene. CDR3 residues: CASSLTVGYEQYF. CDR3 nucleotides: TGCGCCAGCAGCCTGACCGTGGGCTACGAGCAGTACTTC. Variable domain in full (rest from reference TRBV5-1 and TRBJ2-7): KAGVTQTPRYLIKTRGQQVTLSCSPISGHRSVSWYQQTPGQGLQFLFEYFSETQRNKGNFPGRFSGRQFSNSRSEMNVSTLELGDSALYLCASSLTVGYEQYFGPGTRLTVT.

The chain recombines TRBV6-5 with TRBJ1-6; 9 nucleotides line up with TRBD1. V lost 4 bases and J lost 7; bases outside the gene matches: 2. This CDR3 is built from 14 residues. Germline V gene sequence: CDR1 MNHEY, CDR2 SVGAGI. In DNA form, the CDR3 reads TGTGCCAGCAGTTCGGGACAGGGAAATTCACCCCTCCACTTT. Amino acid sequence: CASSSGQGNSPLHF.

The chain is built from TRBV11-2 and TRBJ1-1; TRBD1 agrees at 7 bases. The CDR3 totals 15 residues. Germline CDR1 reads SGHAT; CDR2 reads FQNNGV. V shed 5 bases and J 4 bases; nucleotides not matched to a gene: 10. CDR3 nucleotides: TGTGCCAGCAGCCCCGTGACAGGGCAGGCCACTGAAGCTTTCTTT. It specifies CASSPVTGQATEAFF.